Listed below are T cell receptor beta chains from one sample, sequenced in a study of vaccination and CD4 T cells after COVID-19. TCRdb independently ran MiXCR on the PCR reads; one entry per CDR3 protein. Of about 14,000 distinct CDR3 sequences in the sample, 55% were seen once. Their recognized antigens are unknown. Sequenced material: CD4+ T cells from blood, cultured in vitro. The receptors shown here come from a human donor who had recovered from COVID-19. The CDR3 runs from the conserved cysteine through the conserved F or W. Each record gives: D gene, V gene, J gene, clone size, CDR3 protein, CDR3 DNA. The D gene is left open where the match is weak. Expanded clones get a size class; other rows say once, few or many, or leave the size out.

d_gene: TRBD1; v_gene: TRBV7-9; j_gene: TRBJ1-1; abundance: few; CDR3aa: CASRTTGENTEAFF; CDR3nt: TGTGCCAGCAGGACGACAGGGGAGAACACTGAAGCTTTCTTT
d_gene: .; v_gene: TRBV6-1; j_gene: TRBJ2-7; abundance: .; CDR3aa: CASSEGGTYSYEQYF; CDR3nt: TGTGCCAGCAGTGAAGGAGGGACATACTCCTACGAGCAGTACTTC
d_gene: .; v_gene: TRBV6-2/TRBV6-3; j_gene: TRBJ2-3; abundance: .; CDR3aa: CASSYRQDTQYF; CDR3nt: TGTGCCAGCAGTTACCGGCAAGATACGCAGTATTTT
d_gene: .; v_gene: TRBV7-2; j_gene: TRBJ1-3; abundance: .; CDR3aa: CASSQALSGNTIYF; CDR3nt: TGTGCCAGCAGCCAGGCCCTCTCTGGAAACACCATATATTTT
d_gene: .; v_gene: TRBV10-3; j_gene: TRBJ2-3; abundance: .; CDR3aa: CAISESGGADTQYF; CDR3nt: TGTGCCATCAGTGAGTCTGGGGGAGCAGATACGCAGTATTTT
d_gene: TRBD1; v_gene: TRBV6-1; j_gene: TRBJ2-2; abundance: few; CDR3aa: CASRQTGGITGELFF; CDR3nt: TGTGCCAGCAGGCAGACAGGGGGCATCACCGGGGAGCTGTTTTTT
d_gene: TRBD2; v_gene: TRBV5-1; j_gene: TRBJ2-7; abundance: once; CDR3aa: CASSWTSGNTYEQYF; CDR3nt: TGCGCCAGCAGCTGGACTAGCGGAAATACCTACGAGCAGTACTTC
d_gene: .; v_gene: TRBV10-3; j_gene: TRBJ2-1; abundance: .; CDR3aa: CAISELARSYNEQFF; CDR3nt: TGTGCCATCAGTGAGTTAGCTAGGTCCTACAATGAGCAGTTCTTC
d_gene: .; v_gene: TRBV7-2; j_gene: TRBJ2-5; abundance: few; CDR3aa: CASTKSVLETQYF; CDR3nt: TGTGCCAGCACCAAGAGCGTACTGGAGACCCAGTACTTC
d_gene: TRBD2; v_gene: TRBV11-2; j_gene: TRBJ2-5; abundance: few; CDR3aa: CASSFRGAGGPQETQYF; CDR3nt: TGTGCCAGCAGCTTCCGCGGAGCGGGAGGCCCCCAAGAGACCCAGTACTTC
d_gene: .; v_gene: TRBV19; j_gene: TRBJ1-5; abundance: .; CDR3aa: CASSIVSGHSNQPQHF; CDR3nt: TGTGCCAGTAGTATAGTCTCGGGACATAGCAATCAGCCCCAGCATTTT
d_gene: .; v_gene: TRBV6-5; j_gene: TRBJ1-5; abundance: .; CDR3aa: CASSYWGQGGNQPQHF; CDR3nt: TGTGCCAGCAGTTATTGGGGCCAAGGGGGCAATCAGCCCCAGCATTTT
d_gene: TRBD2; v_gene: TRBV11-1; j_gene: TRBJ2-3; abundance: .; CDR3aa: CASSFSSGLTDTQYF; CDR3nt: TGTGCCAGCAGCTTTTCTAGCGGGCTCACAGATACGCAGTATTTT
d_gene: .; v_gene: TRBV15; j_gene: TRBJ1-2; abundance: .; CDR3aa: CATSRDPAAYGYTF; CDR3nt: TGTGCCACCAGCAGAGATCCGGCCGCATATGGCTACACCTTC
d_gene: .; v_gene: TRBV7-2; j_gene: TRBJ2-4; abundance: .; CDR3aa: CASSSSRAKNIQYF; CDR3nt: TGTGCCAGCAGCTCGTCGAGAGCCAAAAACATTCAGTACTTC
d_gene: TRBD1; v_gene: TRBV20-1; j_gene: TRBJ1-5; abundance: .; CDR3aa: CSALDTGGGQPQHF; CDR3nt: TGCAGTGCTCTGGATACAGGGGGAGGTCAGCCCCAGCATTTT
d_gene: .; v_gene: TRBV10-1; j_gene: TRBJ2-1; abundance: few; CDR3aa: CASSESTGPSSYNEQFF; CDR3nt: TGCGCCAGCAGTGAGTCGACGGGCCCGAGCTCCTACAATGAGCAGTTCTTC
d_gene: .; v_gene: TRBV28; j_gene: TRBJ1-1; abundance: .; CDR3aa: CASSGLGGGFF; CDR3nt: TGTGCCAGCAGCGGACTGGGGGGTGGGTTCTTT
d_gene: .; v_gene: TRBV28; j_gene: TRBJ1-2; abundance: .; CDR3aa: CASSLIPSHTTF; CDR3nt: TGTGCCAGCAGTTTAATACCTTCCCATACGACCTTC
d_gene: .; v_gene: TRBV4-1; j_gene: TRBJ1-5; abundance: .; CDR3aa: CASSQAGVAQPQHF; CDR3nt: TGCGCCAGCAGCCAAGCAGGGGTGGCTCAGCCCCAGCATTTT
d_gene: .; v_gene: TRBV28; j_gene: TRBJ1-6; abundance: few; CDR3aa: CASGNTGFGSPLHF; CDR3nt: TGTGCCAGCGGTAACACAGGGTTTGGATCACCCCTCCACTTT
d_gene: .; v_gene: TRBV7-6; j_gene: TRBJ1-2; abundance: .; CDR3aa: CASSLGGGRGYTF; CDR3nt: TGTGCCAGCAGCTTAGGTGGGGGGCGAGGCTACACCTTC
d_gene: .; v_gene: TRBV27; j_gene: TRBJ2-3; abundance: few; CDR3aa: CASSLFRRRPDTQYF; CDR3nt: TGTGCCAGCAGTTTATTTAGGAGACGCCCAGATACGCAGTATTTT
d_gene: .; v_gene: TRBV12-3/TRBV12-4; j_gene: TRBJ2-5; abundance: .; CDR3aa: CASSLFQGQETQYF; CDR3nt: TGTGCCAGCAGTTTATTCCAGGGCCAAGAGACCCAGTACTTC
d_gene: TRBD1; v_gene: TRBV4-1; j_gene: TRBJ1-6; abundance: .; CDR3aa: CASSQGRQGRGSPLHF; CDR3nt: TGCGCCAGCAGCCAAGGGAGACAGGGAAGGGGGTCACCCCTCCACTTT
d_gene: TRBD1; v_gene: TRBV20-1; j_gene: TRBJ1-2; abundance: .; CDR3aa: CSASPGTVYGYTF; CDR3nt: TGCAGTGCTAGCCCCGGGACAGTATATGGCTACACCTTC
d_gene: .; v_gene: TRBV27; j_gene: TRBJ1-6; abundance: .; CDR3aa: CASRLTGNSPLHF; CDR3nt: TGTGCCAGCAGGCTGACAGGCAATTCACCCCTCCACTTT
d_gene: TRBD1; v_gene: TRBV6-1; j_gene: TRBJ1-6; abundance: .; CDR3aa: CASMQGALNSPLHF; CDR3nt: TGTGCCAGCATGCAGGGGGCCCTTAATTCACCCCTCCACTTT
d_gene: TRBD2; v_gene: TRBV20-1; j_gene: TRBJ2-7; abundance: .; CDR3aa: CSATSGTDEQYF; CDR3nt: TGCAGCGCGACTAGCGGGACGGACGAGCAGTACTTC
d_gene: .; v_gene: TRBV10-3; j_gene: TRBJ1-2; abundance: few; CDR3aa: CAIYDPGRPNYGYTF; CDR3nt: TGTGCCATCTATGACCCGGGGCGACCTAACTATGGCTACACCTTC
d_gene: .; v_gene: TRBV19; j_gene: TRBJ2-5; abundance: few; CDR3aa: CASSRNSGGEETQYF; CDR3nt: TGTGCCAGTAGTCGTAATAGCGGAGGAGAAGAGACCCAGTACTTC
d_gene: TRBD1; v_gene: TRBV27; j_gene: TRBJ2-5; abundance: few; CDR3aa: CASSILGDRMIETQYF; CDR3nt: TGTGCCAGCAGTATCCTGGGGGACAGGATGATAGAGACCCAGTACTTC